Here is one T cell receptor beta chain with its context. Its target is not known. Building the TCR beta libraries relied on iRepertoire HTBI primers, and CDR3 regions underwent Arm-PCR. TCRdb re-derived calls from the multiplex PCR reads in MiXCR, one entry per CDR3 protein. The sample lists about 200,000 distinct CDR3 sequences; approximately 16% were seen once. The germline V gene encodes CDR1 SNHLY and CDR2 FYNNEI. J was trimmed by 2 bases and V by 5 bases; bases with no gene match: 7. This CDR3 has 16 amino acids. Time point: newly diagnosed GD, antithyroid drugs for less than 3 months. TCR sequences were obtained from RNA taken from PBMCs. Investigators report Graves' disease was diagnosed under American Thyroid Association guidelines. The data are from a study of regulatory T cells in long-lasting Graves disease. Findings of the study overall: Clonotypes that were public and shared totalled 2,741 in persistent patients versus about a thousand in new patients.

The chain joins TRBV2 to TRBJ2-4, with 9 bases identical to TRBD1. This specimen consisted of peripheral blood mononuclear cells (PBMCs), obtained at new diagnosis, from a patient treated with antithyroid drugs. The sequence derives from a female donor with Graves disease. The CDR3 DNA is TGTGCCAGCAGTCCTCGACAGGGGGTGTCCAAAAACATTCAGTACTTC. This translates into CASSPRQGVSKNIQYF.